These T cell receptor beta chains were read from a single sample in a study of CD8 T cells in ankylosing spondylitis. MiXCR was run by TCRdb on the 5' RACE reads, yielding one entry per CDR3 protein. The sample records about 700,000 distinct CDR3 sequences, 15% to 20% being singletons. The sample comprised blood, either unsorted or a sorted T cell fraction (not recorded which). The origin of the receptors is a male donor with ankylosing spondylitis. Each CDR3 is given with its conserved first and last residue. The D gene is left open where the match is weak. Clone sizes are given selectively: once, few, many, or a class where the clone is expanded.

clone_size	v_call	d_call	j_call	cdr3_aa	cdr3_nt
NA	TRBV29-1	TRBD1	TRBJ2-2	CSVFRGPGTGELFF	TGCAGCGTTTTCAGGGGGCCGGGCACCGGGGAGCTGTTTTTT
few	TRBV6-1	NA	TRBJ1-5	CASSEVGSAWQPQHF	TGTGCCAGCAGTGAAGTGGGGTCTGCGTGGCAGCCCCAGCATTTT
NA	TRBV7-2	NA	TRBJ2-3	CASSLAGLSGITDTQYF	TGTGCCAGCAGCTTAGCGGGGTTGTCGGGGATCACAGATACGCAGTATTTT
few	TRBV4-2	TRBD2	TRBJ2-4	CASSQEAGDWAKNIQYF	TGTGCCAGCAGCCAAGAGGCGGGGGATTGGGCCAAAAACATTCAGTACTTC
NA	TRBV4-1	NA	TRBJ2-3	CASSMGRGADSTDTQYF	TGCGCCAGCAGCATGGGACGGGGAGCCGATAGCACAGATACGCAGTATTTT
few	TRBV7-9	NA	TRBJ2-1	CASSLDPGRGFF	TGTGCCAGCAGCTTAGACCCGGGTCGGGGGTTCTTC
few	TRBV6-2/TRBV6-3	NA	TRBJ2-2	CASRVDLNTGELFF	TGTGCCAGCAGGGTGGACCTGAACACCGGGGAGCTGTTTTTT
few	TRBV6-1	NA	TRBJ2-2	CARIPGGPSGELFF	TGTGCCAGAATCCCCGGGGGGCCTAGCGGGGAGCTGTTTTTT
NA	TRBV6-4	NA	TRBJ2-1	CASSETGEGYNEQFF	TGTGCCAGCAGTGAGACGGGGGAAGGATACAATGAGCAGTTCTTC
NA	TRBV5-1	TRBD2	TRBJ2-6	CASRLAANSGANVLTF	TGCGCCAGCAGGCTAGCGGCAAACTCTGGGGCCAACGTCCTGACTTTC
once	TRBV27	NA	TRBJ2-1	CASTPGTKYNEQFF	TGTGCCAGCACCCCCGGGACAAAGTACAATGAGCAGTTCTTC
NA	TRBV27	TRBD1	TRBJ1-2	CASSLDWTGGAYGYTF	TGTGCCAGCAGTTTAGACTGGACAGGGGGCGCCTATGGCTACACCTTC
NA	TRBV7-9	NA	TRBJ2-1	CASSPPEGITYNEQFF	TGTGCCAGCAGCCCTCCCGAGGGGATCACCTACAATGAGCAGTTCTTC
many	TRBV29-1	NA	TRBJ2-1	CSVGGLVGISSYNEQFF	TGCAGCGTTGGGGGGCTCGTAGGCATAAGCTCCTACAATGAGCAGTTCTTC
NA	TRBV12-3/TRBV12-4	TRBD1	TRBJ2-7	CASSQYQGDYEQYF	TGTGCCAGCAGCCAATACCAGGGGGACTACGAGCAGTACTTC
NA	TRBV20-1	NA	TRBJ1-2	CSARVEGQNYGYTF	TGCAGTGCTAGAGTTGAAGGACAAAACTATGGCTACACCTTC
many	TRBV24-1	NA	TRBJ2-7	CATSDGYEQYF	TGTGCCACCAGTGACGGCTACGAGCAGTACTTC
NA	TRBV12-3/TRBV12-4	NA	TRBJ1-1	CASSSRIGAFF	TGTGCCAGCAGTTCGCGAATTGGAGCTTTCTTT
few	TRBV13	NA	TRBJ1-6	CASSSTGAYNSPLHF	TGTGCCAGCAGCTCGACAGGCGCATATAATTCACCCCTCCACTTT
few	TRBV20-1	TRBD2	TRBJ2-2	CSARGGTSGRAFIPVGGELFF	TGCAGTGCTAGAGGGGGGACTAGCGGGAGGGCCTTTATTCCGGTCGGCGGGGAGCTGTTTTTT
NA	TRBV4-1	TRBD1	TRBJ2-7	CASSRGTGPPRYEQYF	TGCGCCAGCAGCCGTGGGACAGGACCTCCCCGCTACGAGCAGTACTTC
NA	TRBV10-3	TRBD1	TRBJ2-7	CAISGTGGGNEQYF	TGTGCCATCAGTGGTACAGGGGGTGGTAACGAGCAGTACTTC
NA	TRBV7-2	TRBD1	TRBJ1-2	CASSKAGTGIIGYTF	TGTGCCAGCAGCAAAGCCGGGACAGGGATCATTGGCTACACCTTC
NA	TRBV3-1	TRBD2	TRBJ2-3	CASSSAGGHTDTQYF	TGTGCCAGCAGTTCGGCGGGAGGCCACACAGATACGCAGTATTTT
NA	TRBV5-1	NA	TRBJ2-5	CASSLGTSLRETQYF	TGCGCCAGCAGCTTGGGTACATCCCTGCGGGAGACCCAGTACTTC
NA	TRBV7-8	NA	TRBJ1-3	CASSLKGDTIYF	TGTGCCAGCAGCTTAAAGGGGGACACCATATATTTT
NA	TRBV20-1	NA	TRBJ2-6	CSALVDLSGANVLTF	TGCAGTGCTCTCGTAGACTTATCTGGGGCCAACGTCCTGACTTTC
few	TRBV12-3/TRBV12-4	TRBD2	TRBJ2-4	CARSHGTISRSAKNIQYF	TGTGCCCGCAGCCACGGGACTATTTCGCGGTCGGCCAAAAACATTCAGTACTTC
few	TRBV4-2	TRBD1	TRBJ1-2	CASSQEGTGPSYGYTF	TGTGCCAGCAGCCAAGAAGGGACAGGGCCCTCCTATGGCTACACCTTC
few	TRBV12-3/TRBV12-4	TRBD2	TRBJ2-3	CASSKGLDRGDTQYF	TGTGCCAGCAGTAAGGGACTAGATCGGGGAGATACGCAGTATTTT
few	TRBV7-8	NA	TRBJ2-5	CASSLARGGRETQYF	TGTGCCAGCAGCTTAGCGAGGGGGGGCCGGGAGACCCAGTACTTC
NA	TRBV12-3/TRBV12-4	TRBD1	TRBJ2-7	CASSSTRQGAGEQYF	TGTGCCAGCAGTTCCACACGACAGGGGGCGGGCGAGCAGTACTTC
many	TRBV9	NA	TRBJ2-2	CASTRLLGTGELFF	TGTGCCAGCACCAGACTCCTAGGAACCGGGGAGCTGTTTTTT
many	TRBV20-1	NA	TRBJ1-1	CSARAFWDPYANEAFF	TGCAGTGCTAGAGCCTTCTGGGACCCCTATGCGAATGAAGCTTTCTTT
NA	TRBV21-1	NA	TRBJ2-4	CASSKGARDRGVIYIQYF	TGTGCCAGCAGCAAAGGGGCCCGGGACAGGGGTGTTATTTACATTCAGTACTTC
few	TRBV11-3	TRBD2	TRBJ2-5	CASSPTTSGQETQYF	TGTGCCAGCAGCCCTACCACTAGCGGCCAAGAGACCCAGTACTTC
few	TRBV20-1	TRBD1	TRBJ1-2	CSASVRTGDYGYTF	TGCAGTGCTAGTGTCAGGACAGGAGATTATGGCTACACCTTC
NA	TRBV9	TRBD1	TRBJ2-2	CASSLNRDRYTGELFF	TGTGCCAGCAGCCTTAACCGGGACAGATACACCGGGGAGCTGTTTTTT
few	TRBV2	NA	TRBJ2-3	CASTESGGGFGDTQYF	TGTGCCAGCACGGAGAGTGGAGGGGGCTTCGGAGATACGCAGTATTTT
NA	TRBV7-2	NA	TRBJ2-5	CASSFGLPGSQYF	TGTGCCAGCAGCTTTGGCCTCCCAGGGTCCCAGTACTTC
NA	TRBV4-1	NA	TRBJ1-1	CASSQGGFRTEAFF	TGCGCCAGCAGCCAAGGAGGCTTTCGCACTGAAGCTTTCTTT
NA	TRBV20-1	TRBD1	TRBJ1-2	CSAPSKGTGGGGYTF	TGCAGTGCTCCCTCCAAGGGGACAGGGGGAGGGGGCTACACCTTC
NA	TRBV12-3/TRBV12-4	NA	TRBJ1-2	CASSLRQIDYGYTF	TGTGCCAGCAGTTTACGACAGATAGACTATGGCTACACCTTC
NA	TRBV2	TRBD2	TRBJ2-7	CASSVGLAGGEEQYF	TGTGCCAGCAGCGTTGGACTAGCGGGGGGTGAGGAGCAGTACTTC
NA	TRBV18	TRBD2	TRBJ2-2	CASSPLSAGVTGELFF	TGTGCCAGCTCACCACTGTCTGCGGGAGTCACCGGGGAGCTGTTTTTT
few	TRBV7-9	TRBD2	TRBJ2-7	CASSLATSGGTYEQYF	TGTGCCAGCAGCTTGGCTACTAGCGGGGGAACCTACGAGCAGTACTTC
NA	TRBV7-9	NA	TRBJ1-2	CASSTPGAPYTF	TGTGCCAGCAGCACCCCCGGGGCCCCTTACACCTTC
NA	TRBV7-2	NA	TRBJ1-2	CASSLAPQINYGYTF	TGTGCCAGCAGCTTAGCCCCACAGATTAACTATGGCTACACCTTC
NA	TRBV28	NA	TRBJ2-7	CASSGGGVYEQYF	TGTGCCAGCAGTGGTGGAGGGGTCTACGAGCAGTACTTC
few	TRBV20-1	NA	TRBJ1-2	CSASTGSILYGYTF	TGCAGTGCTAGTACAGGCTCAATTCTCTATGGCTACACCTTC
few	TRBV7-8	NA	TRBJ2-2	CASSPTLLGVSNTGELFF	TGTGCCAGCAGCCCCACACTCTTAGGGGTGTCGAACACCGGGGAGCTGTTTTTT
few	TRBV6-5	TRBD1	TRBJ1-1	CASSSPRGEAFF	TGTGCCAGCAGTTCCCCCAGGGGGGAAGCTTTCTTT
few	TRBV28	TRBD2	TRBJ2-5	CASTHPVAGVETQYF	TGTGCCAGCACCCACCCCGTCGCGGGAGTGGAGACCCAGTACTTC
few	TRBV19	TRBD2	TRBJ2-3	CASSIEAGGSTQYF	TGTGCCAGTAGTATAGAAGCGGGAGGTAGTACGCAGTATTTT
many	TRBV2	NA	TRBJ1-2	CASSEPPYGYTF	TGTGCCAGCAGTGAACCCCCCTATGGCTACACCTTC